This T cell receptor beta chain was retrieved from a study of shared clonotypes between healthy human individuals. Germline CDR1 and CDR2: SNHLY and FYNNEI. CDR3 length equals 16 residues. Trimming stripped 10 bases from V and 2 bases from J, with 24 bases between. With regard to this clone: The target antigen is unknown.

Repertoires were generated with immunoSEQ multiplex PCR, while TCRdb's copy carries only in-frame clones and drops some. The repertoire holds more than 900,000 clones, around 82% seen once, with 0.55% to 0.7% in the top ten. General observations from the study: Rarefaction showed that sequencing of sorted subsets was incomplete (despite large depth). Across subsets, estimated richness was generally greater for naive than for memory populations.

What was sequenced was memory CD4+ T cells from PBMCs. Sample subset: CD45RA-negative fraction. V and J are TRBV2 and TRBJ2-7; D is tentatively TRBD1 or TRBD2 (9 bases each). The sequence was obtained from a man younger than 35 in good health. Some clones in this sample may be carry-over from other donors' samples. CDR3 in amino acids: CATPGASGTGTYEQYF. CDR3 nucleotide sequence: TGTGCCACACCCGGGGCTAGCGGGACAGGGACCTACGAGCAGTACTTC.